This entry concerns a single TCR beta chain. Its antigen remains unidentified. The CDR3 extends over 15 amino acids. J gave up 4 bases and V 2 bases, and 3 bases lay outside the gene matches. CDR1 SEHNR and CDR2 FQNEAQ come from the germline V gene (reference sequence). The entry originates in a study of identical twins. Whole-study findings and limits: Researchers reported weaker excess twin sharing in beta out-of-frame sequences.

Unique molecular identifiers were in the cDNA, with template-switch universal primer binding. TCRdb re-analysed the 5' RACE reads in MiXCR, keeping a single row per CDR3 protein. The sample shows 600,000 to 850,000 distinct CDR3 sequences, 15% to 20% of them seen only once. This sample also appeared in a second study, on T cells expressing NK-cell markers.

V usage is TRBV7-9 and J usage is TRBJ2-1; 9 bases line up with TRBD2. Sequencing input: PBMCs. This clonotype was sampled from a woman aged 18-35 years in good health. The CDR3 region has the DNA TGTGCCAGCAGCTTAAGGCGGGAGGGGTACAATGAGCAGTTCTTC. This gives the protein CASSLRREGYNEQFF.